This TCR beta chain was retrieved from a study of control samples from healthy donors and cancer patients. Using immunoSEQ multiplex PCR, the repertoire was profiled, and TCRdb retains in-frame clones only, with some absent. This sample has roughly 140,000 clones, with 93% found just once. Germline loops: CDR1 LGHDT, CDR2 YNNKEL (reference sequence). There are 15 residues in the CDR3. The V gene end was trimmed by 3 bases and the J gene end by 6 bases; junction bases not matched to a gene: 4. The V gene is TRBV3-1 (or the pseudogene TRBV3-2), the J gene TRBJ1-6; 8 bases match TRBD1. The sequencing input was blood. The sequence derives from a man over 45 in good health. CDR3 sequence reads: CASSHLGQGNSPLHF. In DNA, the CDR3 is TGTGCCAGCAGCCACCTTGGACAGGGTAATTCACCCCTCCACTTT.